What follows are 29 T cell receptor beta chains derived from one specimen sequenced in a study of graft-versus-host responses after intestinal transplantation (dated by TCRdb to the early 2020s). No antigen is known for these receptors. The time point label corresponds to: cells obtained before transplantation from donor or recipient. Libraries came from the immunoSEQ multiplex PCR assay. TCRdb's version of the immuneACCESS table is confined to in-frame rearrangements and falls short of the full clone set. An unresolved V gene accounts for under half of the shortfall where checked; the remainder is of unknown origin. The sample table records approximately 130,000 clones; roughly nine tenths of these occur just once. The top ten constitute around 0.15% of the sample. Sequencing used unstimulated CD4+ T cells sorted from spleen or lymph node cells, obtained before intestinal transplant. All receptors derive from a human donor who received an intestinal transplant.

This chain uses TRBV5-1 with TRBJ2-3; TRBD1 aligns across 8 bases. Germline V gene lookup returns CDR1 SGHRS and CDR2 YFSETQ. The junction had 6 bases not matched to a gene; V was cut back by 0 bases and J by 3 bases. The CDR3 length is 16 residues. CDR3: CASSLGQGRGTDTQYF. CDR3 bases: TGCGCCAGCAGCTTGGGACAGGGGCGGGGAACAGATACGCAGTATTTT.

A few counts support this clone. The chain carries TRBV21-1 and TRBJ1-2. TRBV21-1 is recorded as a pseudogene. This CDR3 is built from 17 residues. This CDR3 is CASSSGSGGKTNYGYTF. The CDR3 region has the DNA TGTGCCAGCAGCTCGGGCTCGGGCGGAAAGACTAACTATGGCTACACCTTC.

The chain joins TRBV10-3 to TRBJ2-5; no reliable D call. The CDR3 spans 17 residues. Germline V gene sequence: CDR1 ENHRY, CDR2 SYGVKD. Trimming removed 0 bases from V and 3 bases from J, with 17 bases in between. The CDR3 DNA follows: TGTGCCATCAGTGAGTCCGTGATAATTGGAGTCAAAGAGACCCAGTACTTC. Translating gives CAISESVIIGVKETQYF.

This chain links TRBV7-2 with TRBJ2-5; 8 bases are shared with TRBD2. With V trimmed by 5 bases and J by 3 bases, 14 bases remained unmatched. There are 17 residues in the CDR3. Germline values: CDR1 SGHTA, CDR2 FQGNSA. The CDR3 here is CASSQIFRTSSKETQYF. The CDR3 region has the DNA TGTGCCAGCAGCCAAATCTTCAGGACTAGCTCGAAAGAGACCCAGTACTTC.

The CDR3 coding sequence is TGTGCCAGCTCTGCGACGGCCGAGACTGAAGCTTTCTTT. This codes for CASSATAETEAFF. The chain uses TRBV18 and TRBJ1-1; D is undetermined. Trimming took 6 bases from V and 5 from J, leaving 13 bases between them. The CDR3 is 13 residues long. From germline, CDR1 is KGHSH and CDR2 LQKENI. The full variable domain, with the rest looked up from reference TRBV18 and TRBJ1-1, is NAGVMQNPRHLVRRRGQEARLRCSPMKGHSHVYWYRQLPEEGLKFMVYLQKENIIDESGMPKERFSAEFPKEGPSILRIQQVVRGDSAAYFCASSATAETEAFFGQGTRLTVV.

The V and J genes are TRBV7-2 and TRBJ2-5, with a weak D call TRBD2 (6 bases). The CDR3 has 14 amino acids. V lost 1 base to trimming and J lost 5 bases, with 11 bases between them. CDR1 and CDR2 from the germline V gene are SGHTA and FQGNSA. CDR3 coding DNA: TGTGCCAGCAGCTTAGGACTAGTTCGGGAGACCCAGTACTTC. Translated, it gives CASSLGLVRETQYF.

The chain employs TRBV29-1 and TRBJ2-7, with 11 bases identical to TRBD1. Trimming cost V 4 bases and J 5 bases; bases outside gene matches: 7. Germline V CDR1 and CDR2: SQVTM, ANQGSEA. This CDR3 comprises 14 residues. The CDR3, as DNA: TGCAGCGTTGGATTGGGACAGGGGGGTCACGAGCAGTACTTC. It specifies CSVGLGQGGHEQYF.

The V and J genes are TRBV5-1 and TRBJ2-7; 9 nucleotides agree with TRBD1. The V gene end was trimmed by 1 base and the J gene end by 2 bases; junction bases not matched to a gene: 4. Per the germline V gene, CDR1 is SGHRS and CDR2 is YFSETQ. The CDR3 consists of 15 residues. The CDR3 is CASSLMGTGPYEQYF. The CDR3 DNA reads as TGCGCCAGCAGCTTGATGGGGACAGGGCCCTACGAGCAGTACTTC.

This rearrangement joins TRBV4-2 to TRBJ2-1, with 8 bases identical to TRBD2. The CDR3 loop spans 16 amino acids. Unmatched junction bases numbered 10, after V lost 0 bases and J lost 9 bases. Germline lookup yields CDR1 LGHNA and CDR2 YNFKEQ. CDR3 nucleotides: TGTGCCAGCAGCCAAGATCGAGCGGGGGCTGTAGGTGAGCAGTTCTTC. Residues: CASSQDRAGAVGEQFF.

The DNA of the CDR3 is TGTGCCAGCAGCAATAGCGGTAGCTCCTACGAGCAGTACTTC. Translating it yields CASSNSGSSYEQYF. The V call is TRBV7-9, the J call TRBJ2-7; possibly TRBD2 for D (6 bases). CDR3 length: 14 amino acids. Germline CDR1 is SEHNR and CDR2 is FQNEAQ (reference sequence). Trimming took 5 bases from V and 0 from J, leaving 11 bases between them.

The table lists this clone with a few counts. This sequence joins TRBV6-6 and TRBJ1-6, with no clear D. CDR1 is MNHNY, CDR2 SVGAGI, per germline (reference sequence). Trimming took off 6 bases at V and 10 bases at J, with 13 bases between the two ends. This CDR3 spans 13 amino acids. The CDR3 sequence: CASSPPENSPLHF. CDR3 nucleotides: TGTGCCAGCAGCCCCCCCGAGAACTCACCCCTCCACTTT.

The rearrangement links TRBV6-1 to TRBJ1-2; D not certain. Trimming cost V 2 bases and J 8 bases, with 15 bases left between them. CDR1 is MNHNS, CDR2 SASEGT, per germline. CDR3 length: 14 amino acids. The CDR3 DNA reads TGTGCCAGCAGTGAACGGCGGATGTCGGGAGGCTACACCTTC. This codes for CASSERRMSGGYTF.

The chain employs TRBV30 and TRBJ2-1; TRBD2 agrees at 8 bases. V trimming: 0 bases; J trimming: 7 bases; junction bases outside the gene matches: 5. The CDR3 extends over 14 amino acids. Germline loops: CDR1 GTSNPN, CDR2 SVGIG (reference sequence). The CDR3 reads CAWSVLRLANEQFF. For the CDR3, the DNA is TGTGCCTGGAGTGTCCTTCGACTAGCGAATGAGCAGTTCTTC.

The chain links TRBV5-1 to TRBJ2-1, with 14 bases identical to TRBD2. This CDR3 is built from 16 residues. Trimming removed 5 bases from V and 4 bases from J; junction bases left unmatched: 5. Germline CDR1 and CDR2: SGHRS and YFSETQ. CDR3 sequence reads: CASRQTSGGAYNEQFF. The DNA for the CDR3 is TGCGCCAGCAGACAGACTAGCGGGGGGGCATACAATGAGCAGTTCTTC.

The CDR3 bases are TGTGCCACCAGCATTTACTCTAAGGACTACAATGAGCAGTTCTTC. Amino acids: CATSIYSKDYNEQFF. The genes are TRBV15 and TRBJ2-1, with D uncertain. CDR1 and CDR2 from the germline V gene are LNHNV and YYDKDF (reference sequence). Trimming took off 4 bases at V and 3 bases at J, with 13 bases between the two ends. There are 15 residues in the CDR3.

The rearrangement links TRBV6-4 to TRBJ2-2; D is unresolved. CDR3 length: 16 residues. Trimming pared 4 bases from V and 7 bases from J, leaving 19 bases between. CDR1 is MRHNA and CDR2 is SNTAGT in the germline V gene. The CDR3 sequence is CASSVEEIGTGGELFF. CDR3 sequence (DNA): TGTGCCAGCAGTGTGGAAGAGATAGGAACGGGCGGGGAGCTGTTTTTT.

The chain uses TRBV5-1 and TRBJ1-1; 9 nucleotides agree with TRBD1. CDR1 is SGHRS and CDR2 is YFSETQ in the germline V gene. After removal of 4 bases from V and 9 bases from J, the junction contained 13 bases not matched to a gene. The CDR3 extends over 15 amino acids. CDR3 in DNA: TGCGCCAGCAGCACAGCCCCGGGACAGGGCCTGAAAGCTTTCTTT. Translation gives CASSTAPGQGLKAFF.

The CDR3 nucleotides are TGTGCCAGCAGTGAATTATTGAACACTGAAGCTTTCTTT. Translation gives CASSELLNTEAFF. The V call is TRBV25-1, the J call TRBJ1-1; D remains ambiguous. Trimming cost V 1 base and J 0 bases, with 3 bases left between them. Germline CDR1 is MGHDK and CDR2 is SYGVNS. The CDR3 contains 13 residues.

This sequence joins TRBV27 and TRBJ2-1, with 9 bases lining up with TRBD2. CDR3 length equals 12 residues. With V trimmed by 8 bases and J by 14 bases, 10 bases remained unmatched. Per germline, CDR1 MNHEY and CDR2 SMNVEV (reference sequence). The CDR3 region is CASQSGGRREFF. As DNA, the CDR3 is TGTGCCAGCCAAAGCGGGGGGCGAAGGGAGTTCTTC.

V gene TRBV2 combines with J gene TRBJ1-1; 10 nucleotides match TRBD1. J gave up 4 bases and V 6 bases, and 5 bases lay outside the gene matches. From germline, CDR1 is SNHLY and CDR2 FYNNEI. The CDR3 runs 14 residues. Here the CDR3 reads CASRGGQGITEAFF. In DNA, the CDR3 is TGTGCCAGCAGGGGGGGACAGGGGATCACTGAAGCTTTCTTT.

This chain links TRBV6-1 with TRBJ1-3, with D perhaps matching TRBD1 (6 bases). This CDR3 region has 14 residues. Germline CDR1 and CDR2: MNHNS and SASEGT. V was pared by 8 bases and J by 4 bases, with 15 bases between. CDR3 bases: TGTGCCAGCCTAAGGGGGGGGTGGGGAAACACCATATATTTT. Its translation is CASLRGGWGNTIYF.

The chain combines TRBV25-1 with TRBJ2-2; 9 bases are shared with TRBD2. Germline-derived CDR1 and CDR2 are MGHDK and SYGVNS. The CDR3 is 17 amino acids. Trimming removed 1 base from V and 5 bases from J; junction bases left unmatched: 8. The CDR3 loop reads CASSESKGLARTGELFF. The CDR3 region has the DNA TGTGCCAGCAGTGAATCCAAGGGACTAGCTCGGACCGGGGAGCTGTTTTTT.

Comments on this clone: The same CDR3 arises from other DNA sequences in this sample as well. The gene calls are TRBV2 and TRBJ2-5, with 7 bases aligning to TRBD2. V dropped 4 bases and J dropped 1; count of bases not matched to a gene: 0. This CDR3 contains 13 residues. Germline V lookup: CDR1 SNHLY, CDR2 FYNNEI. For the CDR3, the DNA is TGTGCCAGCAGTGCTAGCGGCCAAGAGACCCAGTACTTC. It encodes CASSASGQETQYF.

The sample holds a few counts of this clone. This chain links TRBV9 with TRBJ1-5; D is ambiguous. V was trimmed by 0 bases and J by 0 bases, leaving 4 bases between them. The germline V gene encodes CDR1 SGDLS and CDR2 YYNGEE. The CDR3 loop spans 14 amino acids. CDR3 nucleotides: TGTGCCAGCAGCGTAGATGGTAGCAATCAGCCCCAGCATTTT. As protein: CASSVDGSNQPQHF.

The chain has TRBV21-1 and TRBJ2-5; the table's D call TRBD1 went unverified against the DNA. TRBV21-1 is given as a pseudogene. The CDR3 runs to 14 residues. This chain's CDR3 is CARRQGARQETQYF. CDR3 in DNA: TGTGCCAGACGGCAGGGGGCGAGGCAAGAGACCCAGTACTTC.

J is TRBJ1-3 and V is TRBV7-6, with 7 bases aligning to TRBD1. Germline CDR1 SGHVS, CDR2 FNYEAQ. The trim removed 7 bases at V and 0 bases at J, leaving 9 bases unmatched. The length of the CDR3 is 16 residues. The CDR3 sequence: CASTNRGLHSGNTIYF. CDR3 sequence (DNA): TGTGCCAGCACCAACAGGGGACTACACTCTGGAAACACCATATATTTT.

The rearrangement links TRBV5-1 to TRBJ2-5; TRBD2 matches 10 bases. Germline CDR1 is SGHRS and CDR2 is YFSETQ. CDR3 length: 14 amino acids. V was clipped by 5 bases and J by 1 base; unmatched bases: 2. The CDR3 here is CASSVAGGQETQYF. CDR3 nucleotides: TGCGCCAGCAGTGTAGCGGGGGGCCAAGAGACCCAGTACTTC.

The V gene is TRBV10-3, the J gene TRBJ2-2; D remains ambiguous. CDR3 length: 16 amino acids. With 0 bases removed from V and 4 bases from J, the gap between germline ends came to 12 bases. Germline CDR1 ENHRY, CDR2 SYGVKD. The CDR3 bases are TGTGCCATCAGTGAGTCTGGCAGGAAGGGCACCGGGGAGCTGTTTTTT. Translated: CAISESGRKGTGELFF.

This clone was seen once. CDR3 nucleotide sequence: TGTGCCAGCAGTGAGCAACTAGCGGGGGCGGGGAATGAGCAGTTCTTC. Its translation: CASSEQLAGAGNEQFF. V is TRBV2 and J is TRBJ2-1, with TRBD2 matching 11 bases. Germline V gene data show CDR1 as SNHLY and CDR2 as FYNNEI. The CDR3 extends over 16 amino acids. The J segment lost 7 bases and the V segment lost 3 bases, leaving 8 bases of the junction unmatched.